A single sample is the source of the 21 T cell receptor beta chains below, sequenced in a study of T cells in Graves' hyperthyroidism and ophthalmopathy. What was amplified from RNA transcripts were TCR beta CDR3 regions. First-round RT-PCR of the TCR CDR3 relied on the HTBI primer set. TCRdb passed the multiplex PCR reads through MiXCR, listing each CDR3 protein once. There are 600,000 to 750,000 distinct CDR3 sequences in the sample; around a sixth occur only once, and 15% to 17% lies in the top ten. Source material: blood. These receptors were taken from a man aged 45-65 years with Graves' hyperthyroidism.

This clonotype showed up just a few times. V and J are TRBV28 and TRBJ1-5; a weak D match, TRBD1 (5 bases). Trimming shortened V by 2 bases and J by 5 bases, and 10 bases separated the two germline ends. Germline V gene lookup returns CDR1 MDHEN and CDR2 SYDVKM. The CDR3 sequence is 14 residues long. This CDR3 is CASSLVRGHQPQHF. CDR3 nucleotide sequence: TGTGCCAGCAGTTTAGTGCGGGGACATCAGCCCCAGCATTTT.

This clonotype has a count of ten or more. The rearrangement links TRBV28 to TRBJ1-1; TRBD1 matches 10 bases. This CDR3 has 21 amino acids. The germline V gene encodes CDR1 MDHEN and CDR2 SYDVKM. V trimming: 5 bases; J trimming: 1 base; junction bases outside the gene matches: 22. Written as DNA, the CDR3 is TGTGCCAGCAGTGGACCTCACCCTTTGGGGACAGGGGATCAAGCGAACACTGAAGCTTTCTTT. It translates to CASSGPHPLGTGDQANTEAFF.

Concerning this clonotype itself: One end of the junction does not line up with germline, which may come from a read error. The chain carries TRBV18 and TRBJ2-3; 10 bases agree with TRBD2. CDR3 size: 17 residues. Per the germline V gene, CDR1 is KGHSH and CDR2 is LQKENI. The DNA of the CDR3 is TGTGCCAACTCACCAGCAACCGGGACTAGCGAAATAGATACGCAGTATTTT. Protein sequence: CANSPATGTSEIDTQYF.

This clonotype was seen more than once but under ten times. The chain couples TRBV24-1 to TRBJ1-3; D not certain. V lost 3 bases and J 4 bases, leaving 12 bases between the germline ends. The CDR3 length is 15 residues. Germline CDR1 reads KGHDR; CDR2 reads SFDVKD. DNA of the CDR3: TGTGCCACCAGTGATCCGACTCGAACGGGAAACACCATATATTTT. Translated: CATSDPTRTGNTIYF.

In its sample, this clonotype was seen many times. The chain uses TRBV7-2 and TRBJ2-3; 7 bases line up with TRBD2. J gave up 5 bases and V 2 bases, and 10 bases lay outside the gene matches. CDR1 and CDR2 from the germline V gene are SGHTA and FQGNSA. This CDR3 has 16 amino acids. The CDR3 DNA is TGTGCCAGCAGCTTACGACTAGCTTCGGCGAAAGATACGCAGTATTTT. Its protein product is CASSLRLASAKDTQYF.

This clonotype was seen more than once but under ten times. V usage is TRBV12-3 or TRBV12-4 and J usage is TRBJ2-1; TRBD2 matches at 7 bases. V shed 10 bases, J shed 11 bases, and the junction held 14 bases outside the gene matches. This CDR3 is built from 13 residues. Here the CDR3 DNA reads TGTGCCACAGCACGTGGGGACGGGGGGAAGCAGTTCTTC. Protein product: CATARGDGGKQFF.

This clonotype occurred many times. The V call is TRBV7-9, the J call TRBJ1-4; D is uncertain. The CDR3 has 14 residues. From germline, CDR1 is SEHNR and CDR2 FQNEAQ (reference sequence). Deletions cut 5 bases from V and 3 bases from J, with 10 bases between. The DNA for the CDR3 is TGTGCCAGCAGCATCGAAAGGGCTAATGAAAAACTGTTTTTT. It encodes CASSIERANEKLFF.

The sample holds many counts of this clonotype. This chain connects TRBV9 to TRBJ2-7; 7 bases line up with TRBD1. V lost 0 bases to trimming and J lost 4 bases; unmatched junction nucleotides: 7. The CDR3 has 15 amino acids. Germline CDR1 SGDLS, CDR2 YYNGEE. The CDR3 sequence is CASSVGGGGPYEQYF. The CDR3 coding sequence is TGTGCCAGCAGCGTAGGAGGGGGCGGACCGTACGAGCAGTACTTC.

J is TRBJ2-2 and V is TRBV7-8; D ambiguous. The CDR3 sequence is 16 residues long. CDR1 and CDR2 from the germline V gene are SGHVS and FQNEAQ. Trimming shortened V by 1 base and J by 0 bases, and 9 bases separated the two germline ends. The CDR3 is CASSLGASPNTGELFF. CDR3 bases: TGTGCCAGCAGCTTAGGGGCATCCCCGAACACCGGGGAGCTGTTTTTT.

The chain uses TRBV30 and TRBJ2-3; TRBD2 matches 7 bases. Germline CDR1 GTSNPN, CDR2 SVGIG (reference sequence). This CDR3 has 14 amino acids. Trimming at V came to 0 bases and at J to 6 bases, leaving 6 bases not matched to a gene. The DNA for the CDR3 is TGTGCCTGGAGTGTAGGCGGGAGTTTCGATACGCAGTATTTT. It translates to CAWSVGGSFDTQYF. The variable domain in full, with the rest retrieved from reference TRBV30 and TRBJ2-3, is SQTIHQWPATLVQPVGSPLSLECTVEGTSNPNLYWYRQAAGRGLQLLFYSVGIGQISSEVPQNLSASRPQDRQFILSSKKLLLSDSGFYLCAWSVGGSFDTQYFGPGTRLTVL.

The rearrangement links TRBV20-1 to TRBJ2-3; 9 positions agree with TRBD1. Per germline, CDR1 DFQATT and CDR2 SNEGSKA (reference sequence). CDR3 length: 15 residues. The J segment lost 5 bases and the V segment lost 3 bases, leaving 9 bases of the junction unmatched. The CDR3 reads CSASRWDRVEDTQYF. The DNA of the CDR3 is TGCAGTGCTAGTAGGTGGGACAGGGTTGAAGATACGCAGTATTTT.

The chain has TRBV19 and TRBJ2-3; D is possibly TRBD1 or TRBD2 (5 bases each). The germline gives CDR1 LNHDA, CDR2 SQIVND (reference sequence). V was cut by 4 bases and J by 2 bases, with 16 bases left in between. This CDR3 spans 16 amino acids. Here the CDR3 DNA reads TGTGCCAGTAGTACATTCCGGGGCGGTAACACAGATACGCAGTATTTT. Protein: CASSTFRGGNTDTQYF.

This clonotype has a handful of counts. This sequence joins TRBV19 and TRBJ2-7; 9 bases match TRBD1. With 3 bases clipped from V and 5 bases from J, the junction kept 8 bases outside the gene matches. Germline CDR1 and CDR2: LNHDA and SQIVND (reference sequence). The CDR3 extends over 15 amino acids. CDR3 protein: CASSMVWDRENEQYF. The CDR3 nucleotides are TGTGCCAGTAGTATGGTTTGGGACAGGGAGAACGAGCAGTACTTC.

The genes are TRBV2 and TRBJ1-1, with D maybe TRBD1 (5 bases). Trimming shortened V by 3 bases and J by 2 bases, and 13 bases separated the two germline ends. Germline loops: CDR1 SNHLY, CDR2 FYNNEI. The CDR3 has 15 amino acids. The CDR3 loop reads CASSEEGTLNTEAFF. The CDR3, as DNA: TGTGCCAGCAGTGAGGAGGGGACCCTTAACACTGAAGCTTTCTTT.

A few counts support this clonotype. CDR3 residues: CASSLGGGLGAEAFF. CDR3 in DNA: TGTGCCAGCAGTCTGGGCGGGGGCTTAGGCGCTGAAGCTTTCTTT. The chain couples TRBV27 to TRBJ1-1; D is perhaps TRBD1 (6 bases). From germline, CDR1 is MNHEY and CDR2 SMNVEV (reference sequence). CDR3 length: 15 residues. The V and J ends lost 5 bases and 6 bases respectively, with 19 bases between them.

This clonotype was picked up a small number of times. J is TRBJ2-1 and V is TRBV29-1, with D perhaps matching TRBD2 (6 bases). The CDR3 spans 13 residues. Germline CDR1 and CDR2: SQVTM and ANQGSEA. The CDR3 bases are TGCAGTAAAGCCGGGACTGTGTACAATGAGCAGTTCTTC. The encoded protein is CSKAGTVYNEQFF.

This clonotype was found many times. The genes are TRBV28 and TRBJ2-3; 10 bases agree with TRBD2. Germline CDR1 is MDHEN and CDR2 is SYDVKM. The J segment lost 4 bases and the V segment lost 5 bases, leaving 6 bases of the junction unmatched. The CDR3 has 15 amino acids. In DNA form, the CDR3 reads TGTGCCAGCAGTCTAGCGGGAGTAGGTCCAGATACGCAGTATTTT. Translated: CASSLAGVGPDTQYF.

This clonotype was detected ten times or more. CDR3 DNA: TGTGCCAGCAGCCGAGGGGGGGCAGGAGGGGCCTCTTCGGAGACCCAGTACTTC. It is translated as CASSRGGAGGASSETQYF. V is TRBV6-1 and J is TRBJ2-5; perhaps TRBD2 as D (7 bases). The germline V and J ends were trimmed by 6 bases and 5 bases, with 28 bases remaining between them. This CDR3 has 18 residues. The germline CDR1 and CDR2 sequences are MNHNS and SASEGT.

The table lists this clonotype with many counts. The V and J genes are TRBV6-5 and TRBJ1-1; D is uncertain. The CDR3 totals 14 residues. V was trimmed by 0 bases and J by 7 bases, leaving 12 bases between them. Per the germline V gene, CDR1 is MNHEY and CDR2 is SVGAGI. CDR3 coding DNA: TGTGCCAGCAGTTACTCGACACACACGGGTGAAGCTTTCTTT. Protein product: CASSYSTHTGEAFF.

The sample holds many counts of this clonotype. V is TRBV6-2 or TRBV6-3 and J is TRBJ2-7; D call uncertain. The CDR3 contains 18 residues. Trimming cost V 2 bases and J 4 bases, with 24 bases left between them. The germline V gene encodes CDR1 MNHEY and CDR2 SVGEGT. The CDR3 sequence is CASSYTLTIGERVYEQYF. For the CDR3, the DNA is TGTGCCAGCAGTTACACCCTGACGATCGGAGAACGGGTGTACGAGCAGTACTTC.

This clonotype came up many times. This rearrangement joins TRBV12-3 or TRBV12-4 to TRBJ1-1; D perhaps matches TRBD1 (6 bases). CDR3 size: 14 residues. V gave up 4 bases and J gave up 4 bases, with 13 bases separating them. The CDR3 reads CASSSTGAFTEAFF. Here the CDR3 DNA reads TGTGCCAGCAGTTCGACAGGAGCCTTCACTGAAGCTTTCTTT.